This TCR beta chain stems from a study of neoadjuvant anti-PD-1 for oral cavity cancer. Time point denoted: after neoadjuvant nivolumab, at surgical resection. This CDR3 has 15 amino acids. V lost 2 bases and J lost 2, with 12 bases in between. Germline-derived CDR1 and CDR2 are MDHEN and SYDVKM. Using immunoSEQ multiplex PCR, the repertoire was profiled, and TCRdb retains in-frame clones only, with some absent. The data show 72,000 or so clones, approximately 87% seen once. The chain employs TRBV28 and TRBJ1-2; tentatively, D is TRBD1 (5 bases). Sequenced material: PBMCs, taken after nivolumab (anti-PD-1) treatment. The receptor was derived from a person aged 35-79 years with oral cavity squamous cell carcinoma. The CDR3 bases are TGTGCCAGCAGTTTAAGGCAGGGACTCAACTATGGCTACACCTTC. Its protein product is CASSLRQGLNYGYTF.